The entry below gives a single T cell receptor beta chain sequence along with its context. Antigen unknown. Excluded were patients having autoimmune disease history or systemic immunosuppression. The data were produced by immunoSEQ multiplex PCR, yet TCRdb's version contains in-frame clones alone and is incomplete. Among around 100,000 clones listed, around 87% were seen once. The data originate from a study of OX40 agonist ivuxolimab in advanced cancers. Study at large: Patients were given ivuxolimab, an antibody that agonizes OX40 (CD134).

The CDR3 is 20 residues long. Trimming took 0 bases from V and 1 from J, leaving 25 bases between them. Whole-study results and caveats: In general, CD8+ T cells held more expanded clones than CD4+ did, on average. The work left the antigen specificity of expanded peripheral T cells undetermined.

The sample in question was CD4+ or CD8+ T cells sorted from blood, obtained in a trial of the OX40 agonist ivuxolimab. The source is an adult with an advanced solid tumor such as melanoma, head and neck, liver or kidney cancer. J is TRBJ2-7 and V is TRBV23-1; D could derive from TRBD1 or TRBD2 (5 bases each). TRBV23-1 is treated as an ORF (open reading frame) with a function not yet certain. DNA of the CDR3: TGCGCCAGCAGTCAATCCCCCGGCCCTCGGGACGCCCGAGGGTCCTACGAGCAGTACTTC. Its protein product is CASSQSPGPRDARGSYEQYF.